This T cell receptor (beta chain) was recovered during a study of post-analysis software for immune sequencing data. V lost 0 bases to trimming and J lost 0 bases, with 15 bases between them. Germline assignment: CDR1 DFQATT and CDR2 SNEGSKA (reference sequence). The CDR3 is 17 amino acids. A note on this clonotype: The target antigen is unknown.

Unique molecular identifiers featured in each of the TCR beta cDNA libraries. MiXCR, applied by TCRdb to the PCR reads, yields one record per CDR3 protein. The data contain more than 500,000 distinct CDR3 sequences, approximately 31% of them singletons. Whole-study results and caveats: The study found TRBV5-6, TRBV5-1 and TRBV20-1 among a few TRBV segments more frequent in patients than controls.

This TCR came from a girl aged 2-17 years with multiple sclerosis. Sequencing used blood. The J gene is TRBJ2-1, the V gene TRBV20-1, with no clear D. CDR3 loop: CSARERASLSSYNEQFF. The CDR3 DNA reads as TGCAGTGCTAGAGAAAGGGCATCGTTAAGCTCCTACAATGAGCAGTTCTTC.